This T cell receptor (beta chain) was sequenced during a study of blood T cell repertoires in COVID-19. The overall study: T cells, B-cell-depleted T cells, or PBMCs provided the cDNA or gDNA that served as material.

Produced via immunoSEQ multiplex PCR; TCRdb's table is partial and in-frame only. This sample has around 80,000 clones, with approximately 80% found just once. Germline trimming cut 1 base from V and 4 bases from J; bases unmatched to any gene: 14. From germline, CDR1 is LGHDT and CDR2 YNNKEL (reference sequence). This CDR3 is 19 amino acids long. This rearrangement joins TRBV3-1 (or the pseudogene TRBV3-2) to TRBJ2-2; 8 bases align to TRBD2. This receptor was obtained from a human donor in a cohort sampled during active COVID-19. Sequenced material: peripheral blood. The CDR3 protein is CASSQGYRWGLVFTGELFF. The CDR3 DNA reads as TGTGCCAGCAGCCAAGGGTATCGATGGGGACTAGTATTCACCGGGGAGCTGTTTTTT.